This T cell receptor (beta chain) was profiled in a study of identical twins. TCRdb ran MiXCR on the 5' RACE reads and lists one entry per CDR3 protein. The profile shows some 250,000 distinct CDR3 sequences, approximately 7.1% of them singletons. Healthy Caucasians alone served as donors. The CDR3 contains 16 residues. Germline CDR1 and CDR2: SEHNR and FQNEAQ (reference sequence). The V and J ends lost 5 bases and 2 bases, in that order; junction bases with no gene match: 9. Only a few counts were recorded for this clonotype. Another study also made use of these data, one on T cells expressing NK-cell markers. As that study records: Dominant NKG2C+ clonotypes accounted for roughly 1.0-7.0% of CD8+ T cells in a handful of donors.

This TCR was recovered from a woman in her late teens or twenties in good health. Sequenced material: CD8+ T cells sorted from blood. The rearrangement uses TRBV7-9 and TRBJ2-1; 7 nucleotides align to TRBD1. The CDR3 DNA is TGTGCCAGCAGCCTAACCCAGGGGGAGACCTACAATGAGCAGTTCTTC. Protein product: CASSLTQGETYNEQFF.